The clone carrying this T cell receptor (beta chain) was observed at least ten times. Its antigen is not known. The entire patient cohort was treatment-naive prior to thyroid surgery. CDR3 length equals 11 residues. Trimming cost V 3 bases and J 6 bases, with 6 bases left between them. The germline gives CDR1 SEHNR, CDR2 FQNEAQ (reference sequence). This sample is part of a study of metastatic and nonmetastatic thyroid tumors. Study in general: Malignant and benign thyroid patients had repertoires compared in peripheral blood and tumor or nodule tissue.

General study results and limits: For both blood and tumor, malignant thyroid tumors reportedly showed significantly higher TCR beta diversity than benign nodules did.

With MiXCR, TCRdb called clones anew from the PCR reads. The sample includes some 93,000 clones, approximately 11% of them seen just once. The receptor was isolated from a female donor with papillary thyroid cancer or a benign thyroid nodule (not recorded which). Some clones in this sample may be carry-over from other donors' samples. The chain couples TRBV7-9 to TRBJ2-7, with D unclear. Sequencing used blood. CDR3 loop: CASSFSGEQYF. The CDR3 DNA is TGTGCCAGCAGCTTTTCAGGCGAGCAGTACTTC. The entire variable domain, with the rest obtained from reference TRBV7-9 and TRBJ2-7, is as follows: DTGVSQNPRHKITKRGQNVTFRCDPISEHNRLYWYRQTLGQGPEFLTYFQNEAQLEKSRLLSDRFSAERPKGSFSTLEIQRTEQGDSAMYLCASSFSGEQYFGPGTRLTVT.